These T cell receptor beta chains were read from a single sample in a study of blood T cell repertoires in COVID-19. Clones were sequenced by immunoSEQ multiplex PCR, and TCRdb holds only the in-frame ones, with some missing. The repertoire consists of 250,000 or so clones, with almost 90% occurring once and the leading ten covering approximately 2.1%. The material sequenced was peripheral blood. These receptors were taken from a woman in her sixties or seventies with COVID-19, enrolled during active disease. Both conserved end residues are part of each CDR3. Each record gives: J gene, clone size, V gene, D gene, CDR3 DNA, CDR3 protein. D genes are given only for firm matches. Size tells how often a clone was seen (once, few, many) or the class of an expanded clone, and some rows leave it out.

J gene: TRBJ1-5; clone size: NA; V gene: TRBV12-5; D gene: TRBD1; CDR3 DNA: TGTGCTAGTGCCCGCGGACAGGGCAATCAGCCCCAGCATTTT; CDR3 protein: CASARGQGNQPQHF
J gene: TRBJ2-5; clone size: once; V gene: TRBV5-1; D gene: TRBD1; CDR3 DNA: TGCGCCAGCAGCTTCCAAATTTCCGGGACACAGGGGGAGACCCAGTACTTC; CDR3 protein: CASSFQISGTQGETQYF
J gene: TRBJ1-2; clone size: NA; V gene: TRBV5-1; D gene: NA; CDR3 DNA: TGCGCCAGCAGCGGGGGGGCCAACTATGGCTACACCTTC; CDR3 protein: CASSGGANYGYTF
J gene: TRBJ2-5; clone size: NA; V gene: TRBV7-7; D gene: NA; CDR3 DNA: TGTGCCAGCAGCTTGTCGGGACTTGGCCAAGAGACCCAGTACTTC; CDR3 protein: CASSLSGLGQETQYF
J gene: TRBJ1-5; clone size: NA; V gene: TRBV5-4; D gene: NA; CDR3 DNA: TGTGCCAGCAGCTTGTACTCGGGGGACGGCAATCAGCCCCAGCATTTT; CDR3 protein: CASSLYSGDGNQPQHF
J gene: TRBJ2-1; clone size: NA; V gene: TRBV9; D gene: NA; CDR3 DNA: TGTGCCAGCAGCCTCCTACGCGTGGGGGCTGTTTACAATGAGCAGTTCTTC; CDR3 protein: CASSLLRVGAVYNEQFF
J gene: TRBJ1-1; clone size: NA; V gene: TRBV27; D gene: TRBD1; CDR3 DNA: TGTGCCAGCAGTTACAGGGGGCAGGGGACTGAAGCTTTCTTT; CDR3 protein: CASSYRGQGTEAFF
J gene: TRBJ2-7; clone size: NA; V gene: TRBV18; D gene: NA; CDR3 DNA: TGTGCCAGCTCACCACCCGAGGGGGTCTACGAGCAGTACTTC; CDR3 protein: CASSPPEGVYEQYF
J gene: TRBJ2-7; clone size: NA; V gene: TRBV4-2; D gene: NA; CDR3 DNA: TGTGCCAGCAGCCAGATAGACAGCTACGAGCAGTACTTC; CDR3 protein: CASSQIDSYEQYF
J gene: TRBJ2-7; clone size: NA; V gene: TRBV14; D gene: TRBD1; CDR3 DNA: TGTGCCCAGGGACAGGGGCCCTACGAGCAGTACTTC; CDR3 protein: CAQGQGPYEQYF
J gene: TRBJ1-1; clone size: NA; V gene: TRBV7-3; D gene: NA; CDR3 DNA: TGTGCCAGCAGCTCCGGTCCCACAGTCACAAACACTGAAGCTTTCTTT; CDR3 protein: CASSSGPTVTNTEAFF
J gene: TRBJ1-1; clone size: NA; V gene: TRBV7-9; D gene: TRBD1; CDR3 DNA: TGTGCCAGCAGCCCAACAGGGGGCCACACTGAAGCTTTCTTT; CDR3 protein: CASSPTGGHTEAFF
J gene: TRBJ1-5; clone size: NA; V gene: TRBV18; D gene: NA; CDR3 DNA: TGTGCCAGCTCACCACAGACAGCCTGGGGCAATCAGCCCCAGCATTTT; CDR3 protein: CASSPQTAWGNQPQHF
J gene: TRBJ1-1; clone size: NA; V gene: TRBV6-6; D gene: NA; CDR3 DNA: TGTGCCTCTGGGGAGGCCTTATATGAAGCTTTCTTT; CDR3 protein: CASGEALYEAFF
J gene: TRBJ2-3; clone size: once; V gene: TRBV6-2/TRBV6-3; D gene: TRBD1; CDR3 DNA: TGTGCCAGCAGCCCGGGACAGCTCTCAGATACGCAGTATTTT; CDR3 protein: CASSPGQLSDTQYF
J gene: TRBJ2-5; clone size: few; V gene: TRBV10-3; D gene: TRBD1; CDR3 DNA: TGTGCCATCCTACGGGGACAGGGAGAGACCCAGTACTTC; CDR3 protein: CAILRGQGETQYF
J gene: TRBJ1-4; clone size: few; V gene: TRBV19; D gene: NA; CDR3 DNA: TGTGCCAGTAGTAGCTCACAGGCCAAGTGGGAAAAACTGTTTTTT; CDR3 protein: CASSSSQAKWEKLFF
J gene: TRBJ2-2; clone size: NA; V gene: TRBV7-3; D gene: TRBD2; CDR3 DNA: TGTGCCAGCAGCTTAACTTCGAGGGAGGGACAGCTGTTTTTT; CDR3 protein: CASSLTSREGQLFF
J gene: TRBJ2-7; clone size: NA; V gene: TRBV5-4; D gene: TRBD1; CDR3 DNA: TGTGCCAGCAGCACCGACAGGGCCGGTTACGAGCAGTACTTC; CDR3 protein: CASSTDRAGYEQYF
J gene: TRBJ1-2; clone size: NA; V gene: TRBV7-3; D gene: NA; CDR3 DNA: TGTGCCAGCAGCTTAACGGACGGAGGACAGAGCGGCTACACCTTC; CDR3 protein: CASSLTDGGQSGYTF
J gene: TRBJ2-7; clone size: NA; V gene: TRBV7-2; D gene: NA; CDR3 DNA: TGTGCCAGCAGCTTAAACCCTGCGGGTCGTGGGTACGAGCAGTACTTC; CDR3 protein: CASSLNPAGRGYEQYF
J gene: TRBJ1-1; clone size: large; V gene: TRBV7-9; D gene: TRBD1; CDR3 DNA: TGTGCCAGCAGCCCATTTACAGGGGGCACTGAAGCTTTCTTT; CDR3 protein: CASSPFTGGTEAFF
J gene: TRBJ1-2; clone size: NA; V gene: TRBV6-2/TRBV6-3; D gene: TRBD1; CDR3 DNA: TGTGCCAGCAGTGTTGACAGGGGCTATGGCTACACCTTC; CDR3 protein: CASSVDRGYGYTF
J gene: TRBJ2-1; clone size: NA; V gene: TRBV7-2; D gene: NA; CDR3 DNA: TGTGCCAGCAGCTCCAGAGGGAGCTCCTACAATGAGCAGTTCTTC; CDR3 protein: CASSSRGSSYNEQFF
J gene: TRBJ1-1; clone size: NA; V gene: TRBV19; D gene: TRBD1; CDR3 DNA: TGTGCCAGTAGTAAACAGGGGGCGACTGAAGCTTTCTTT; CDR3 protein: CASSKQGATEAFF
J gene: TRBJ2-7; clone size: NA; V gene: TRBV5-1; D gene: NA; CDR3 DNA: TGCGCCAGCAGCCCCGGACAGAGTACCTACGAGCAGTACTTC; CDR3 protein: CASSPGQSTYEQYF
J gene: TRBJ1-5; clone size: NA; V gene: TRBV4-3; D gene: NA; CDR3 DNA: TGCGCCAGCAGCCAGGGGACTCGGGCCGATCAGCCCCAGCATTTT; CDR3 protein: CASSQGTRADQPQHF
J gene: TRBJ1-3; clone size: NA; V gene: TRBV30; D gene: NA; CDR3 DNA: TGTGCCTGGACTCAGGGTAACTCTGGAAACACCATATATTTT; CDR3 protein: CAWTQGNSGNTIYF
J gene: TRBJ1-1; clone size: once; V gene: TRBV11-2; D gene: NA; CDR3 DNA: TGTGCCACCGGGGGGAACACTGAAGCTTTCTTT; CDR3 protein: CATGGNTEAFF
J gene: TRBJ1-4; clone size: NA; V gene: TRBV6-2/TRBV6-3; D gene: TRBD1; CDR3 DNA: TGTGCCAGCAGTCCCCGGACAGGTCAGGGTGAAAAACTGTTTTTT; CDR3 protein: CASSPRTGQGEKLFF
J gene: TRBJ1-4; clone size: NA; V gene: TRBV29-1; D gene: TRBD1; CDR3 DNA: TGCAGCGTTGGGTCGGGACAGCCTAATGAAAAACTGTTTTTT; CDR3 protein: CSVGSGQPNEKLFF
J gene: TRBJ2-3; clone size: NA; V gene: TRBV19; D gene: TRBD2; CDR3 DNA: TGTGCCAGTAGTTCGACTAGCGGGGGGGATCCCCCAGATACGCAGTATTTT; CDR3 protein: CASSSTSGGDPPDTQYF
J gene: TRBJ2-2; clone size: NA; V gene: TRBV27; D gene: NA; CDR3 DNA: TGTGCCAGTCAACCGGGAGCCCTGTCAAACACCGGGGAGCTGTTTTTT; CDR3 protein: CASQPGALSNTGELFF
J gene: TRBJ1-1; clone size: NA; V gene: TRBV5-4; D gene: NA; CDR3 DNA: TGTGCCAGCAGCTTGGGGGCAGGCCCAGGCACTGAAGCTTTCTTT; CDR3 protein: CASSLGAGPGTEAFF
J gene: TRBJ2-3; clone size: NA; V gene: TRBV7-2; D gene: NA; CDR3 DNA: TGTGCCAGCAGCCCTACTAGTGCCAGCACAGATACGCAGTATTTT; CDR3 protein: CASSPTSASTDTQYF
J gene: TRBJ2-5; clone size: NA; V gene: TRBV19; D gene: TRBD2; CDR3 DNA: TGTGCCAGTAGTATAGAGAGGGGAGGGCGGGAGACCCAGTACTTC; CDR3 protein: CASSIERGGRETQYF
J gene: TRBJ2-3; clone size: NA; V gene: TRBV18; D gene: NA; CDR3 DNA: TGTGCCAGCTCACCCTTTCGGGGGGCGGACACAGATACGCAGTATTTT; CDR3 protein: CASSPFRGADTDTQYF
J gene: TRBJ2-7; clone size: NA; V gene: TRBV6-5; D gene: NA; CDR3 DNA: TGTGCCAGCAGTTACTCGAGTAGGGGGGGCGAGCAGTACTTC; CDR3 protein: CASSYSSRGGEQYF
J gene: TRBJ1-1; clone size: NA; V gene: TRBV6-6; D gene: NA; CDR3 DNA: TGTGCCCACGGCAGGGGGAACACTGAAGCTTTCTTT; CDR3 protein: CAHGRGNTEAFF
J gene: TRBJ1-2; clone size: NA; V gene: TRBV5-6; D gene: TRBD1; CDR3 DNA: TGTGCCAGCAGCTTGGGACAGGGGTCTGGCTATGGCTACACCTTC; CDR3 protein: CASSLGQGSGYGYTF
J gene: TRBJ2-1; clone size: NA; V gene: TRBV19; D gene: NA; CDR3 DNA: TGTGCCAGTAGTATAACACGGGAAAATGAGCAGTTCTTC; CDR3 protein: CASSITRENEQFF
J gene: TRBJ2-7; clone size: NA; V gene: TRBV7-8; D gene: NA; CDR3 DNA: TGTGCCAGCAGCTTAGCCGACAGTAGCTCCTACGAGCAGTACTTC; CDR3 protein: CASSLADSSSYEQYF
J gene: TRBJ1-1; clone size: NA; V gene: TRBV7-9; D gene: NA; CDR3 DNA: TGTGCCAGCAGCTCGCTGTACGGGGTAATGAACACTGAAGCTTTCTTT; CDR3 protein: CASSSLYGVMNTEAFF
J gene: TRBJ1-6; clone size: few; V gene: TRBV7-8; D gene: NA; CDR3 DNA: TGTGCCAGCAGCTCCAGGGAAAATAATTCACCCCTCCACTTT; CDR3 protein: CASSSRENNSPLHF
J gene: TRBJ2-1; clone size: NA; V gene: TRBV25-1; D gene: TRBD2; CDR3 DNA: TGTGCCAGCAGATCGCCCGGGACTAACAATGAGCAGTTCTTC; CDR3 protein: CASRSPGTNNEQFF
J gene: TRBJ1-2; clone size: NA; V gene: TRBV7-2; D gene: TRBD1; CDR3 DNA: TGTGCCAGCAGCTTAGCACACACAGGGGTTGTAAGCTACACCTTC; CDR3 protein: CASSLAHTGVVSYTF
J gene: TRBJ1-1; clone size: NA; V gene: TRBV6-2/TRBV6-3; D gene: NA; CDR3 DNA: TGTGCCAGCAGTTTTTCCCCCGGGGAACTGATAATGAACACTGAAGCTTTCTTT; CDR3 protein: CASSFSPGELIMNTEAFF